The 9 T cell receptor beta chains presented below share a single source sample, sequenced in a study of vaccination effects on CD4 cells after COVID-19. ViraFEST used viral peptide pools to expand antigen-specific CD4+ T cells before sequencing. An approximately 10-day culture period preceded the isolation of CD4+ T cells. SARS-CoV-2 infected the person between March and December 2020, as confirmed by PCR. Their specific antigens are unknown. Profiled with immunoSEQ multiplex PCR; TCRdb holds only in-frame clones, not every one. The sample holds 35,000 to 55,000 clones, around 80% seen once. The source was CD4+ T cells from PBMCs cultured with a peptide pool, collected before COVID-19 vaccination. These receptors were obtained from a human donor who had a prior SARS-CoV-2 infection.

This clone was seen just once. The chain recombines TRBV28 with TRBJ2-7; no clear D gene. The germline gives CDR1 MDHEN, CDR2 SYDVKM. The length of the CDR3 is 12 residues. V lost 6 bases and J lost 4, with 10 bases in between. CDR3: CASSSPLYEQYF. CDR3 DNA: TGTGCCAGCAGCTCTCCCCTATACGAGCAGTACTTC. Supplemented by reference TRBV28 and TRBJ2-7, the full variable domain reads DVKVTQSSRYLVKRTGEKVFLECVQDMDHENMFWYRQDPGLGLRLIYFSYDVKMKEKGDIPEGYSVSREKKERFSLILESASTNQTSMYLCASSSPLYEQYFGPGTRLTVT.

The chain combines TRBV6-5 with TRBJ1-1; possibly TRBD1 for D (5 bases). The CDR3 is 15 amino acids. Trimming shortened V by 0 bases and J by 5 bases, and 13 bases separated the two germline ends. Germline V gene lookup returns CDR1 MNHEY and CDR2 SVGAGI. This CDR3 reads CASSYSIGGGTEAFF. Written as DNA, the CDR3 is TGTGCCAGCAGTTACTCGATTGGGGGAGGGACTGAAGCTTTCTTT.

The rearrangement joins TRBV3-1 (or the pseudogene TRBV3-2) to TRBJ2-1; 8 nucleotides align to TRBD2. The CDR3 has 14 residues. Trimming took 7 bases from V and 7 from J; bases not matched to a gene: 9. Germline CDR1 LGHDT, CDR2 YNNKEL (reference sequence). CDR3 region: CASTPAGVKNEQFF. The CDR3 nucleotides are TGTGCCAGCACCCCAGCGGGAGTAAAGAATGAGCAGTTCTTC.

The rearrangement links TRBV15 to TRBJ2-6; 11 bases fit TRBD1. V lost 0 bases, J lost 3 bases, and 4 bases stayed unmatched. The CDR3 is made up of 18 amino acids. Germline V gives CDR1 LNHNV, CDR2 YYDKDF (reference sequence). CDR3 nucleotides: TGTGCCACCAGCAGAGATGGACAGGGGGCTGTTGGGGCCAACGTCCTGACTTTC. It yields the protein CATSRDGQGAVGANVLTF.

The V and J genes are TRBV19 and TRBJ1-4; perhaps TRBD1 as D (5 bases). Germline assignment: CDR1 LNHDA and CDR2 SQIVND (reference sequence). This CDR3 has 15 amino acids. Trimming removed 4 bases from V and 4 bases from J, with 13 bases in between. In DNA form, the CDR3 reads TGTGCCAGTAGTACCCCGAAGGGGAATAATGAAAAACTGTTTTTT. Its protein product is CASSTPKGNNEKLFF.

This clone was detected once. The chain recombines TRBV5-1 with TRBJ2-7, with D possibly being TRBD2 (6 bases). Trimming took off 0 bases at V and 3 bases at J, with 13 bases between the two ends. The germline V gene encodes CDR1 SGHRS and CDR2 YFSETQ. This CDR3 spans 15 amino acids. The CDR3 DNA sequence: TGCGCCAGCAGCTTGGGGGCGGGGTGGGTCTACGAGCAGTACTTC. Encoded protein: CASSLGAGWVYEQYF.

V and J are TRBV14 and TRBJ2-5, with unresolved D. The CDR3 is 16 amino acids. The V and J ends lost 0 bases and 4 bases respectively, with 15 bases between them. Germline values: CDR1 SGHDN, CDR2 FVKESK. In DNA form, the CDR3 reads TGTGCCAGCAGCCAAGAGAAGTGGCAGGCCGTAGAGACCCAGTACTTC. This encodes CASSQEKWQAVETQYF.

Only a few counts were recorded for this clone. The chain is built from TRBV6-2 or TRBV6-3 and TRBJ2-2; 8 nucleotides agree with TRBD2. The V gene end was trimmed by 4 bases and the J gene end by 1 base; junction bases not matched to a gene: 8. Germline V gene data show CDR1 as MNHEY and CDR2 as SVGEGT. The CDR3 length is 17 residues. CDR3 in DNA: TGTGCCAGCAGTTCCACCCCGGGACTAGAGAACACCGGGGAGCTGTTTTTT. As protein: CASSSTPGLENTGELFF.

The gene calls are TRBV5-5 and TRBJ2-7, with 14 bases fitting TRBD2. Trimming took 4 bases from V and 4 from J; bases not matched to a gene: 4. The germline V gene encodes CDR1 SGHKS and CDR2 YYEKEE (reference sequence). CDR3 length equals 15 residues. CDR3 coding DNA: TGTGCCAGCAGCCTGGGACTAGCGGGAGTTTACGAGCAGTACTTC. This translates into CASSLGLAGVYEQYF.